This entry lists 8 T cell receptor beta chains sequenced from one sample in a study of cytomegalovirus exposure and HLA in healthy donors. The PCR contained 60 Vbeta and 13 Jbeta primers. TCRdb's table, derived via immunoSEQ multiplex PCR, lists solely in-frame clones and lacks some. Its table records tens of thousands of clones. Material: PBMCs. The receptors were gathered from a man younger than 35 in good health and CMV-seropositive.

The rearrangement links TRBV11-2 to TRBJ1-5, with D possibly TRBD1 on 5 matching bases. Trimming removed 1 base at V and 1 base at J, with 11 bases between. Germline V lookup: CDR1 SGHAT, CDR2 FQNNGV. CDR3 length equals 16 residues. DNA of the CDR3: TGTGCCAGCAGCTTAGGCAGGGATCTGAGCAATCAGCCCCAGCATTTT. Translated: CASSLGRDLSNQPQHF.

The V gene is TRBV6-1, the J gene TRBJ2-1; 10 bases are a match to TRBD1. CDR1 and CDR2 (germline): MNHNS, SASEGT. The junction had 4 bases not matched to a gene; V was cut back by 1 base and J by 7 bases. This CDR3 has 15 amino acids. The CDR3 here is CASSEGGQGWNEQFF. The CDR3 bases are TGTGCCAGCAGTGAAGGGGGACAGGGGTGGAATGAGCAGTTCTTC.

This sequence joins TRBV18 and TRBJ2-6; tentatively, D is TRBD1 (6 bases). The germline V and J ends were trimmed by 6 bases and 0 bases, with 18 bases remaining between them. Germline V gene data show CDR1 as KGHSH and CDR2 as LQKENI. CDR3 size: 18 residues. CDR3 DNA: TGTGCCAGCTCCCCCAGGGACAAAGCTTTCTCTGGGGCCAACGTCCTGACTTTC. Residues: CASSPRDKAFSGANVLTF.

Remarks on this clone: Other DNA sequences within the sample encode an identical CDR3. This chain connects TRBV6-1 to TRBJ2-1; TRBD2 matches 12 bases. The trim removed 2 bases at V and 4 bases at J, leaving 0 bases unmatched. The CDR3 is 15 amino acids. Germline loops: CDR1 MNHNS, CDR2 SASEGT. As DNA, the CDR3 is TGTGCCAGCAGTGAACTAGCGGGAGGGTACAATGAGCAGTTCTTC. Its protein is CASSELAGGYNEQFF.

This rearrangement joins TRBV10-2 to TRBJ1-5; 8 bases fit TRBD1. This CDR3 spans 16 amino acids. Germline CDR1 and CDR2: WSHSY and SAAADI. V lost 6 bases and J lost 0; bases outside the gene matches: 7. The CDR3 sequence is CASRKGTGLSNQPQHF. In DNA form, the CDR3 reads TGCGCCAGCAGGAAAGGGACAGGCCTTAGCAATCAGCCCCAGCATTTT.

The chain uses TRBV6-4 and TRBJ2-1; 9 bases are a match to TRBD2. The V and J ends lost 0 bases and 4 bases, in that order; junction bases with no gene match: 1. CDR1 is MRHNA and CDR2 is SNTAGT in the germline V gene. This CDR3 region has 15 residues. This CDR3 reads CASSDSLAGYNEQFF. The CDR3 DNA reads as TGTGCCAGCAGTGACTCTCTAGCGGGATACAATGAGCAGTTCTTC.

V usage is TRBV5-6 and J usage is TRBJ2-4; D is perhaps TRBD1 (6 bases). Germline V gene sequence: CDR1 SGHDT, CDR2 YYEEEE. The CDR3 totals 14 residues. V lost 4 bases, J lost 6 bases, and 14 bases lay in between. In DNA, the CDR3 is TGTGCCAGCAGCGCCGACAGGTCATCAAACATTCAGTACTTC. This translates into CASSADRSSNIQYF.

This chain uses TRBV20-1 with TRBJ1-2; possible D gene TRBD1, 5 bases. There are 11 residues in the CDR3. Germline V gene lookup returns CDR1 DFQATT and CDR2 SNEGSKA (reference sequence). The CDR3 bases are TGCACCCTGACAGCTAACTATGGCTACACCTTC. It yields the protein CTLTANYGYTF.